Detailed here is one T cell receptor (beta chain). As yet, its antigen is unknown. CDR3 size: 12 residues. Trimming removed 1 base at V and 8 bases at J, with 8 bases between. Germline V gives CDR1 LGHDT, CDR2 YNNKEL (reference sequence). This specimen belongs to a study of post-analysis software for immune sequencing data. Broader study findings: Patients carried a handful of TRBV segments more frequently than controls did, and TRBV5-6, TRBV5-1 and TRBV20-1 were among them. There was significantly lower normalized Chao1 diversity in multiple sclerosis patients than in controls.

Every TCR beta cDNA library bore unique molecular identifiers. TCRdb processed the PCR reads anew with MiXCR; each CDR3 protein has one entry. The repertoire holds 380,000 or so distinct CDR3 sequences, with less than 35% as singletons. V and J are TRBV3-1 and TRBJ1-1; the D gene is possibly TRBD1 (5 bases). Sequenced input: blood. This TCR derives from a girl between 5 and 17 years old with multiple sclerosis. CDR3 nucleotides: TGTGCCAGCAGCCAAGGACAGACCGAAGCTTTCTTT. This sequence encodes CASSQGQTEAFF.